What follows are 32 T cell receptor beta chains derived from one specimen sequenced in a study of blood T cells in healthy people across ages. Through a sample-barcoded 5' primer and a J-beta primer mix, a second PCR was run for roughly 6 to 11 cycles. MiXCR, run by TCRdb on the 5' RACE reads, gives a single entry per CDR3 protein. In the table there are about 930,000 distinct CDR3 sequences, about 29% of which are singletons. The data were also submitted as part of a second study, on T cells of mothers and their children.

Sequencing was carried out using blood. These receptor sequences come from a woman aged 40 to 50 in good health.

The chain is built from TRBV20-1 and TRBJ1-2; weak D call: TRBD1 (6 bases). The CDR3 spans 13 residues. Germline V gene sequence: CDR1 DFQATT, CDR2 SNEGSKA (reference sequence). V lost 4 bases to trimming and J lost 5 bases, with 14 bases between them. In DNA, the CDR3 is TGCAGTGCTACAGGGGACCGGGGGTATGGCTACACCTTC. Encoded protein: CSATGDRGYGYTF.

This chain connects TRBV12-3 or TRBV12-4 to TRBJ1-1; TRBD1 might be the D (5 bases). V dropped 5 bases and J dropped 5 bases, with 15 bases sitting between them. The CDR3 totals 14 residues. CDR3 loop: CASSLRGIGTEAFF. CDR3 nucleotide sequence: TGTGCCAGCAGTCTACGGGGGATTGGAACTGAAGCTTTCTTT.

This clonotype has at least ten counts. The rearrangement uses TRBV7-2 and TRBJ2-5; 9 nucleotides match TRBD2. The CDR3 covers 16 residues. V shed 3 bases and J 3 bases; nucleotides not matched to a gene: 8. CDR1 and CDR2 (germline): SGHTA, FQGNSA. Here the CDR3 DNA reads TGTGCCAGCAGCTTCAGGACTAGCGTCGTGGAAGAGACCCAGTACTTC. Translated: CASSFRTSVVEETQYF.

The genes are TRBV20-1 and TRBJ2-7, with TRBD2 as a possible D gene (6 bases). Germline V CDR1 and CDR2: DFQATT, SNEGSKA (reference sequence). V shed 1 base and J shed 3 bases, with 25 bases lying between them. The CDR3 sequence is 18 residues long. CDR3 loop: CSARVLSGGRPTHYEQYF. For the CDR3, the DNA is TGCAGTGCTAGAGTTCTATCAGGAGGGAGACCGACCCACTACGAGCAGTACTTC.

This clonotype was counted only a few times. CDR3 coding DNA: TGTGCCAGCAGGCGATCCCGGCGGGGGGGCAATCAGCCCCAGCATTTT. Residues: CASRRSRRGGNQPQHF. The V gene is TRBV28, the J gene TRBJ1-5; a possible D gene is TRBD1 (5 bases). The CDR3 sequence is 16 residues long. Looked up from germline, CDR1 is MDHEN and CDR2 is SYDVKM. The ends were cut back, 6 bases at V and 2 bases at J, with 17 bases in the middle.

The sample holds a few counts of this clonotype. V and J are TRBV12-3 or TRBV12-4 and TRBJ1-2, with 12 bases lining up with TRBD1. This CDR3 contains 15 residues. Trimming removed 6 bases from V and 5 bases from J; junction bases left unmatched: 7. CDR3 nucleotide sequence: TGTGCCAGCAGCCCCTGGGACAGGGGGCTATATGGCTACACCTTC. Amino acids: CASSPWDRGLYGYTF.

There are a few counts of this clonotype. This chain uses TRBV6-2 or TRBV6-3 with TRBJ2-7; D unresolved. Trimming pared 7 bases from V and 0 bases from J, leaving 16 bases between. CDR1 and CDR2 from the germline V gene are MNHEY and SVGEGT. The CDR3 has 15 residues. The CDR3 DNA follows: TGTGCCAGCACCCACTCGACTGGAGCCTCCTACGAGCAGTACTTC. Its translation: CASTHSTGASYEQYF.

This clonotype was observed a handful of times. The chain couples TRBV7-8 to TRBJ1-2; D remains unclear. Germline V gene lookup returns CDR1 SGHVS and CDR2 FQNEAQ. The CDR3 length is 16 residues. Trimming removed 5 bases at V and 0 bases at J, with 16 bases between. CDR3 DNA sequence: TGTGCCAGCAGCCCGTTAGGGCAGAAAGCTAACTATGGCTACACCTTC. It yields the protein CASSPLGQKANYGYTF.

A few counts support this clonotype. The V and J genes are TRBV5-1 and TRBJ2-7; perhaps TRBD1 as D (6 bases). Germline V gene lookup returns CDR1 SGHRS and CDR2 YFSETQ. The CDR3 covers 13 residues. Trimming stripped 8 bases from V and 2 bases from J, with 14 bases between. For the CDR3, the DNA is TGCGCCAGTGCTAGAGACAGGACCTACGAGCAGTACTTC. Amino acids: CASARDRTYEQYF.

This chain connects TRBV12-3 or TRBV12-4 to TRBJ1-1; TRBD1 is a possible D gene (6 bases). Between the trimmed V and J ends, which lost 6 bases and 7 bases, there was a span of 15 bases. The length of the CDR3 is 13 residues. CDR3 region: CASRDQGRIEAFF. CDR3 in DNA: TGTGCCAGCAGGGACCAGGGGAGGATTGAAGCTTTCTTT.

This clonotype was seen ten or more times. The chain is built from TRBV25-1 and TRBJ1-1; 7 bases are a match to TRBD1. J gave up 4 bases and V 3 bases, and 11 bases lay outside the gene matches. The CDR3 has 16 amino acids. Germline-derived CDR1 and CDR2 are MGHDK and SYGVNS. The CDR3 DNA sequence: TGTGCCAGCAGTGAGAGGTTAAACAGGGGAGGCACTGAAGCTTTCTTT. Translation: CASSERLNRGGTEAFF.

This clonotype was seen at least ten times. The V and J genes are TRBV20-1 and TRBJ2-7, with 7 bases aligning to TRBD1. Trimming removed 2 bases from V and 3 bases from J; junction bases left unmatched: 10. CDR3 size: 15 residues. Germline CDR1 and CDR2: DFQATT and SNEGSKA (reference sequence). In DNA, the CDR3 is TGCAGTGCTAGACGACCGGGACAGCTTTTCTACGAGCAGTACTTC. It codes for CSARRPGQLFYEQYF.

The V and J genes are TRBV12-3 or TRBV12-4 and TRBJ2-3; D possibly corresponds to TRBD2 (5 bases). CDR3 size: 12 residues. The CDR3 protein is CAAGSAADTQYF. The CDR3 bases are TGTGCTGCGGGTTCGGCGGCAGATACGCAGTATTTT.

This clonotype appeared many times. At one boundary the junction diverges from the germline segment, which might be a read error. V is TRBV4-1 and J is TRBJ2-7; 7 nucleotides agree with TRBD1. CDR3 length: 14 amino acids. From germline, CDR1 is MGHRA and CDR2 YSYEKL. The CDR3 here is CTSSQAGTAYEQYF. DNA of the CDR3: TGCACCAGCAGCCAAGCCGGGACAGCCTACGAGCAGTACTTC.

This clonotype was detected ten times or more. The V call is TRBV7-9, the J call TRBJ2-1; 8 nucleotides line up with TRBD1. CDR1 and CDR2 (germline): SEHNR, FQNEAQ (reference sequence). J lost 9 bases, V lost 5 bases, and 6 bases had no gene match. CDR3 length: 13 residues. The CDR3 protein is CASSGDRWGEQFF. Here the CDR3 DNA reads TGTGCCAGCAGCGGGGACAGGTGGGGTGAGCAGTTCTTC. Combining the CDR3 with reference TRBV7-9 and TRBJ2-1 gives the whole variable domain DTGVSQNPRHKITKRGQNVTFRCDPISEHNRLYWYRQTLGQGPEFLTYFQNEAQLEKSRLLSDRFSAERPKGSFSTLEIQRTEQGDSAMYLCASSGDRWGEQFFGPGTRLTVL.

This clonotype has just a few counts. This sequence joins TRBV27 and TRBJ2-7, with 11 positions matching TRBD1. There are 15 residues in the CDR3. Unmatched junction bases numbered 6, after V lost 7 bases and J lost 1 base. Germline CDR1 and CDR2: MNHEY and SMNVEV (reference sequence). The CDR3 sequence: CASTAGTGGSYEQYF. CDR3 nucleotide sequence: TGTGCCAGCACCGCCGGGACAGGGGGGTCCTACGAGCAGTACTTC.

The V gene is TRBV7-9, the J gene TRBJ1-1; D perhaps matches TRBD1 (6 bases). V gave up 2 bases and J gave up 5 bases, with 12 bases separating them. CDR3 size: 14 residues. Germline V gene sequence: CDR1 SEHNR, CDR2 FQNEAQ (reference sequence). The CDR3 DNA sequence: TGTGCCAGCAGCTTAAATAAGGGGGGGACTGAAGCTTTCTTT. Its translation is CASSLNKGGTEAFF.

A remark on this clonotype: The conserved final phenylalanine or tryptophan is absent from the CDR3, which likely points to a read error. It is unclear where the CDR3 begins or ends on the DNA, so no DNA is shown, and the CDR3 is as TCRdb lists it. The gene calls are TRBV27 and TRBJ2-5; the D call of TRBD1 is as the table states it, not checked on the DNA. The CDR3 is 14 residues long, ends included. The germline CDR1 and CDR2 sequences are MNHEY and SMNVEV (reference sequence). CDR3: CASSTTGYGCTFGS.

The rearrangement joins TRBV29-1 to TRBJ2-5, with D possibly matching TRBD2 (6 bases). Trimming left V 4 bases short and J 1 base short, with 16 bases between. CDR1 SQVTM and CDR2 ANQGSEA come from the germline V gene. The CDR3 is 15 residues long. CDR3 in amino acids: CSVVGVPGGQETQYF. CDR3 nucleotide sequence: TGCAGCGTTGTCGGAGTCCCCGGGGGCCAAGAGACCCAGTACTTC.

The chain links TRBV2 to TRBJ2-4; D perhaps matches TRBD1 (6 bases). TRBJ2-7 matches the DNA end more closely, so the J call is doubtful. The CDR3 runs 15 residues. The germline V gene has CDR1 SNHLY and CDR2 FYNNEI. The CDR3 sequence is CASSERGTYTYEQYF. In nucleotides, the CDR3 is TGTGCCAGCAGTGAAAGAGGGACATACACCTACGAGCAGTACTTC.

The chain combines TRBV28 with TRBJ1-4; the D gene is possibly TRBD1 (5 bases). The CDR3 sequence is 12 residues long. CDR1 is MDHEN, CDR2 SYDVKM, per germline. Trimming took off 6 bases at V and 12 bases at J, with 14 bases between the two ends. Here the CDR3 DNA reads TGTGCCAGCAGGTCCCTTGGGGGAGAACTGTTTTTT. Its translation: CASRSLGGELFF.

This clonotype was detected many times. V usage is TRBV7-8 and J usage is TRBJ1-2; no reliable D call. This CDR3 region has 14 residues. The germline V gene has CDR1 SGHVS and CDR2 FQNEAQ. The ends were cut back, 1 base at V and 4 bases at J, with 10 bases in the middle. Here the CDR3 reads CASSLEAGSYGYTF. For the CDR3, the DNA is TGTGCCAGCAGCTTAGAGGCCGGATCCTATGGCTACACCTTC.

The J gene is TRBJ1-6, the V gene TRBV28, with a possible D match to TRBD1 (5 bases). Germline V gives CDR1 MDHEN, CDR2 SYDVKM. This CDR3 has 12 amino acids. Trimming took off 5 bases at V and 12 bases at J, with 11 bases between the two ends. The CDR3 protein is CASSPRGVPLHF. The CDR3 DNA sequence: TGTGCCAGCAGTCCCCGAGGGGTACCCCTCCACTTT.

For this clonotype: A read error may be the cause here, since a much bigger clone is one base away. The rearrangement uses TRBV5-5 and TRBJ2-7; no reliable D call. CDR3 size: 12 residues. Trimming took 4 bases from V and 6 from J, leaving 11 bases between them. CDR1 is SGHKS, CDR2 YYEKEE, per germline (reference sequence). This CDR3 reads CASSLRQREQYF. CDR3 in DNA: TGTGCCAGCAGCCTCCGTCAGCGCGAGCAGTACTTC.

This clonotype was counted a few times. This chain joins TRBV11-2 and TRBJ1-5; no firm D call. CDR3 size: 16 residues. Trimming left V 0 bases short and J 6 bases short, with 15 bases between. Germline V gene sequence: CDR1 SGHAT, CDR2 FQNNGV. The CDR3 nucleotides are TGTGCCAGCAGCTTAGAGGGGTCGTTCTCAGGTCAGCCCCAGCATTTT. This codes for CASSLEGSFSGQPQHF. The whole variable domain, filled in from reference TRBV11-2 and TRBJ1-5, reads EAGVAQSPRYKIIEKRQSVAFWCNPISGHATLYWYQQILGQGPKLLIQFQNNGVVDDSQLPKDRFSAERLKGVDSTLKIQPAKLEDSAVYLCASSLEGSFSGQPQHFGDGTRLSIL.

Comments on this clonotype: A read error may account for a junction end that differs from germline. The V and J genes are TRBV7-2 and TRBJ1-1, with D possibly matching TRBD1 (6 bases). Germline lookup yields CDR1 SGHTA and CDR2 FQGNSA. This CDR3 is 14 amino acids long. The CDR3 coding sequence is TGTGCCAACAGCCTAGGGACGACAGGAGGCGAAGCTTTCTTT. The encoded protein is CANSLGTTGGEAFF.

The chain joins TRBV7-2 to TRBJ1-1, with 9 bases that match TRBD1. The CDR3 length is 16 residues. CDR1 is SGHTA, CDR2 FQGNSA, per germline. The V segment lost 5 bases and the J segment 1 base; nucleotides outside the gene matches: 8. CDR3 sequence reads: CASSPVGTGTNTEAFF. The CDR3 nucleotides are TGTGCCAGCAGCCCCGTCGGGACAGGGACGAACACTGAAGCTTTCTTT.

This sequence joins TRBV7-9 and TRBJ2-5; possibly TRBD2 for D (5 bases). The V and J ends lost 1 base and 3 bases respectively, with 9 bases between them. The CDR3 totals 14 residues. Per the germline V gene, CDR1 is SEHNR and CDR2 is FQNEAQ (reference sequence). The CDR3 DNA follows: TGTGCCAGCAGCTTAGTGCGGACTGAAGAGACCCAGTACTTC. Its protein product is CASSLVRTEETQYF.

This chain uses TRBV4-3 with TRBJ2-7; no clear D. The DNA end lines up better with TRBJ2-5; the J call may be wrong. This CDR3 is built from 15 residues. CDR1 is LGHNA, CDR2 YSLEER, per germline. CDR3 amino acids: CASSQDLGIGETQYF. For the CDR3, the DNA is TGCGCCAGCAGCCAAGATCTTGGCATCGGGGAGACCCAGTACTTC.

This chain's CDR3 is CASSLVLGGNSPLHF. The CDR3 bases are TGTGCCAGCAGCTTAGTTTTGGGGGGAAATTCACCCCTCCACTTT. The chain employs TRBV11-2 and TRBJ1-6, with a weak D call TRBD1 (5 bases). The CDR3 has 15 residues. Between the trimmed V and J ends, which lost 1 base and 7 bases, there was a span of 11 bases. Per the germline V gene, CDR1 is SGHAT and CDR2 is FQNNGV.

The chain links TRBV7-2 to TRBJ1-3, with TRBD1 matching 9 bases. The trim removed 5 bases at V and 3 bases at J, leaving 11 bases unmatched. The CDR3 totals 17 residues. The V gene's germline CDR1 is SGHTA and CDR2 FQGNSA. CDR3 in DNA: TGTGCCAGCAGCCCCTTACAGGGGGCGAGCGGTGGAAACACCATATATTTT. Encoded protein: CASSPLQGASGGNTIYF.

V and J are TRBV7-3 and TRBJ1-1; weak D call: TRBD1 (6 bases). This CDR3 has 15 amino acids. CDR1 and CDR2 (germline): SGHTA, FQGTGA. Trimming pared 7 bases from V and 0 bases from J, leaving 15 bases between. CDR3 sequence reads: CASTPDRPMNTEAFF. The CDR3 nucleotides are TGTGCCAGCACCCCGGACAGACCTATGAACACTGAAGCTTTCTTT. The full variable domain, rest sourced from reference TRBV7-3 and TRBJ1-1, is GAGVSQTPSNKVTEKGKYVELRCDPISGHTALYWYRQSLGQGPEFLIYFQGTGAADDSGLPNDRFFAVRPEGSVSTLKIQRTERGDSAVYLCASTPDRPMNTEAFFGQGTRLTVV.